Listed below are T cell receptor beta chains from one sample, sequenced in a study of blood T cell repertoires in COVID-19. Repertoires were generated with immunoSEQ multiplex PCR, while TCRdb's copy carries only in-frame clones and drops some. The sample has about 190,000 clones, roughly 89% seen once. The material sequenced was peripheral blood. The receptor set was obtained from a man aged 35-49 years with acute or convalescent COVID-19. Both conserved end residues are part of each CDR3. D genes are given only for firm matches. The listing skips clone size in some rows; elsewhere it reads once, few, many or a size class.

clone_size j_call v_call d_call cdr3_nt cdr3_aa
. TRBJ2-1 TRBV15 TRBD2 TGTGCCACCAGCAGAGGATCGGGACTAGCGGGGGGAACTTACAATGAGCAGTTCTTC CATSRGSGLAGGTYNEQFF
once TRBJ2-5 TRBV6-4 . TGTGCCAGCAGTGACTCCCAGGTGAAGACCCAGTACTTC CASSDSQVKTQYF
. TRBJ2-2 TRBV18 TRBD2 TGTGCCAGCTCACTTTGGACTAGCGGGAACACCGGGGAGCTGTTTTTT CASSLWTSGNTGELFF
. TRBJ1-6 TRBV7-9 . TGTGCCAGCAGCCCCTACGGAGTCCGTGATTCACCCCTCCACTTT CASSPYGVRDSPLHF
once TRBJ2-7 TRBV6-5 TRBD1 TGTGCCAGCAGTTCAGGGGGCGTAGGTTACGAGCAGTACTTC CASSSGGVGYEQYF
. TRBJ1-1 TRBV5-1 . TGCGCCAGCAGCTTGACAGTCAGGGTGAACACTGAAGCTTTCTTT CASSLTVRVNTEAFF
. TRBJ2-1 TRBV24-1 . TGTGCCACCAGTGATTCGGTCTCCACCGGGGAGGAGCAGTTCTTC CATSDSVSTGEEQFF
. TRBJ1-4 TRBV23-1 . TGCGCCAGCAGTCAATCGACTGGGGGCCCCTGGGGTGAAAAACTGTTTTTT CASSQSTGGPWGEKLFF
. TRBJ1-2 TRBV28 . TGTGCCAGCAGTTTCCCACAGGGTCCCCTTAACTATGGCTACACCTTC CASSFPQGPLNYGYTF
. TRBJ2-5 TRBV19 TRBD1 TGTGCCAGTAGTACCTACAGGGGGATCGAGACCCAGTACTTC CASSTYRGIETQYF
. TRBJ2-5 TRBV5-1 . TGCGCCAGCAGCCTTGGGGGGACTGCAGAAGAGACCCAGTACTTC CASSLGGTAEETQYF
. TRBJ1-1 TRBV5-1 TRBD1 TGCGCCAGCAGCCTGGGACAGGGGAGGACTGAAGCTTTCTTT CASSLGQGRTEAFF
few TRBJ1-3 TRBV11-2 TRBD1 TGTGCCAGCAGCTTAGGTCTGTTACGGGACAGGGGAAACACCATATATTTT CASSLGLLRDRGNTIYF
. TRBJ1-5 TRBV24-1 . TGTGCCACCAGTGACGCCCGCGGCAATCAGCCCCAGCATTTT CATSDARGNQPQHF
. TRBJ2-1 TRBV6-2/TRBV6-3 TRBD2 TGTGCCAGCAGTTCCCCTGGCAGCGGGGGCAACAATGAGCAGTTCTTC CASSSPGSGGNNEQFF
. TRBJ2-5 TRBV2 TRBD2 TGTGCCAGCAGGCGTCTAGCGGGGGGCCAAGAGACCCAGTACTTC CASRRLAGGQETQYF
. TRBJ1-3 TRBV25-1 TRBD1 TGTGCCAGCAGTGAATTCAGGGGGTTTCCTGGAAACACCATATATTTT CASSEFRGFPGNTIYF
. TRBJ2-7 TRBV19 TRBD1 TGTGCCACCAAACCGAACGGACAGGTACAGGGGGGCGAGCAGTACTTC CATKPNGQVQGGEQYF
. TRBJ1-2 TRBV6-5 TRBD1 TGTGCCAGCAGAGGGGACAGACTCTATGGCTACACCTTC CASRGDRLYGYTF
. TRBJ2-3 TRBV4-2 . TGTGCCAGCAGCCAAGCAGGGGCGGGAGATACGCAGTATTTT CASSQAGAGDTQYF
. TRBJ1-2 TRBV28 . TGTGCCAGCAGCCTTAAGGAGGGCTACACCTTC CASSLKEGYTF
. TRBJ1-2 TRBV4-2 TRBD1 TGTGCCAGCAGCCAAGAATGGGTGGGACAGGGCCAAGGCTACACCTTC CASSQEWVGQGQGYTF
. TRBJ2-1 TRBV6-5 TRBD1 TGTGCCAGCGGCTTACAGGGGTCGGGCTACAATGAGCAGTTCTTC CASGLQGSGYNEQFF
. TRBJ2-5 TRBV7-9 . TGTGCCAGCAGGGCGGGGACGGTCCAAGAGACCCAGTACTTC CASRAGTVQETQYF
. TRBJ1-6 TRBV5-8 TRBD1 TGTGCCAGCAGATGGACAGGAGCCTCCCTAGAAAATAATTCACCCCTCCACTTT CASRWTGASLENNSPLHF
. TRBJ1-2 TRBV6-2/TRBV6-3 . TGTGCCAGCAGTTACTCGTGGGAGGAAGGATATGGCTACACCTTC CASSYSWEEGYGYTF
. TRBJ2-6 TRBV7-2 . TGTGCCAGCAGCTTAGTTGTTAAGGCCAACGTCCTGACTTTC CASSLVVKANVLTF
. TRBJ2-5 TRBV7-2 TRBD2 TGTGCCAGCAGCTTAAAGGCTAGCGGGGGGGTTACACAAGAGACCCAGTACTTC CASSLKASGGVTQETQYF
. TRBJ2-3 TRBV11-3 TRBD2 TGTGCCAGCAGCTTATCACTAGCGGGGGGCACAGATACGCAGTATTTT CASSLSLAGGTDTQYF
. TRBJ2-5 TRBV27 . TGTGCCAGCAGTTTATCAGGGAGAGAGGAGACCCAGTACTTC CASSLSGREETQYF
. TRBJ2-4 TRBV6-5 TRBD2 TGTGCCAGCAGTTACAGTTCGGGGGGGAGTTACATTCAGTACTTC CASSYSSGGSYIQYF
. TRBJ1-3 TRBV10-3 TRBD1 TGTGCCATCAGTGAGTCGGGACAGTTCTCTGGAAACACCATATATTTT CAISESGQFSGNTIYF
. TRBJ2-5 TRBV9 TRBD2 TGTGCCAGCAGCGTAGGGGCCTGGGGGGGGGAGCACCAAGAGACCCAGTACTTC CASSVGAWGGEHQETQYF
. TRBJ1-1 TRBV30 TRBD1 TGTGCCTGGACAGGGGGCTGGGGCACTGAAGCTTTCTTT CAWTGGWGTEAFF
. TRBJ1-1 TRBV6-5 . TGTGCCAGCAGCTTAAACCAGGGGAACACTGAAGCTTTCTTT CASSLNQGNTEAFF